This T cell receptor beta chain is from a study of T cell changes during pregnancy in multiple sclerosis. Assay used: immunoSEQ multiplex PCR; TCRdb lists only in-frame clones, some missing. Here the sample spans roughly 80,000 clones, 85% to 95% being singletons. The V gene's germline CDR1 is GTSNPN and CDR2 SVGIG (reference sequence). The J segment lost 4 bases and the V segment lost 1 base, leaving 6 bases of the junction unmatched. The CDR3 runs 16 residues. This clone was observed once. Other DNA sequences of this sample code for an identical CDR3. The input for sequencing was peripheral blood, taken in the first trimester of pregnancy. V gene TRBV30 combines with J gene TRBJ2-5; TRBD2 matches 13 bases. This receptor was identified in a female donor with multiple sclerosis, enrolled in a pregnancy study. In DNA form, the CDR3 reads TGTGCCTGGAGTGCAGGACTAGCGGGAGCGGGAGAGACCCAGTACTTC. Amino acids: CAWSAGLAGAGETQYF.